This TCR beta chain was sequenced for a study of blood T cell repertoires in COVID-19. Here immunoSEQ multiplex PCR was the method, and the copy in TCRdb shows in-frame clones only, minus some. Altogether roughly 340,000 clones are present, around 87% being singletons, with the ten largest covering 1.5% to 2.5%. The V segment lost 5 bases and the J segment 5 bases; nucleotides outside the gene matches: 9. The CDR3 spans 15 residues. The germline V gene has CDR1 MGHDK and CDR2 SYGVNS. V gene TRBV25-1 combines with J gene TRBJ2-3; 8 bases are shared with TRBD1. The source of this sequence is a middle-aged man in a cohort exposed to, infected with or recovered from COVID-19 (not recorded which). Sequenced sample: PBMCs or T cells enriched from blood (not recorded which). CDR3 nucleotide sequence: TGTGCCAGCAGTCACCCAGGGGGCGTGGGAGATACGCAGTATTTT. Translating it yields CASSHPGGVGDTQYF.